The sequence of this T cell receptor beta chain was determined in a study of cytomegalovirus exposure and HLA in healthy donors. About the research overall: An earlier analysis identified under 130 million unique TCR beta sequences in about 180 million T cells. General observations from the study: According to reports, the classifier identified cytomegalovirus status with high specificity and sensitivity. Near-uniform donor sequencing depth was presumed by presence/absence analyses. V- and J-gene trimming in TCR beta was tied to a missense DCLRE1C variant by an analysis performed later.

Germline lookup yields CDR1 SGHRS and CDR2 YFSETQ. V lost 4 bases and J 0 bases, leaving 17 bases between the germline ends. The CDR3 covers 17 residues. This clone was observed a few times. Its antigen is undetermined. PCR involved 60 Vbeta and 13 Jbeta primers. Sequencing used immunoSEQ multiplex PCR; TCRdb keeps in-frame clones, though not all of them. This sample has 95,000 to 150,000 clones; over 65% occur once, and the top ten carry approximately 3.6%. Sequencing was performed on PBMCs. The clonotype comes from a man between 25 and 39 years old in good health and CMV-seronegative. The genes are TRBV5-1 and TRBJ1-3; D gene ambiguous. The chain's CDR3 is CASSGGSTVNSGNTIYF. The CDR3, as DNA: TGCGCCAGCAGCGGCGGAAGCACGGTAAACTCTGGAAACACCATATATTTT.